What follows describes a single TCR beta chain. What it recognizes is unknown. This entry comes from a study of T cell repertoires in ileal Crohn's disease. With V trimmed by 5 bases and J by 2 bases, 11 bases remained unmatched. The CDR3 is made up of 17 amino acids. The germline CDR1 and CDR2 sequences are LNHDA and SQIVND (reference sequence). Approximately 510 nanograms of biopsy DNA per sample underwent TCRB immunosequencing. The repertoire was sequenced with immunoSEQ multiplex PCR; TCRdb's copy has only in-frame clones and lacks some. The sample records about 60,000 clones, 85% to 90% being singletons. Study-level results: Mucosal expansions were suggested to be mainly CD8 T cells.

Regarding time point: neoterminal ileum biopsy at postoperative endoscopy, about 6 months after surgery. The rearrangement links TRBV19 to TRBJ1-5; TRBD1 aligns across 8 bases. The receptor's source is an adult with Crohn's disease. What was sequenced was ileal tissue. CDR3 sequence (DNA): TGTGCCAGTAGTCTACGAACCGGACAGGGTGGCAATCAGCCCCAGCATTTT. It yields the protein CASSLRTGQGGNQPQHF.